Shown below are 15 T cell receptor beta chains from a single sample sequenced in a study of CD8 T cells in Susac syndrome. An amount of RNA that ranged from roughly 0.5 to 1 ug was reverse transcribed with random hexamers. One entry per CDR3 protein results from TCRdb running MiXCR on the immunoSEQ multiplex PCR reads. The sample consists of about 200,000 distinct CDR3 sequences, about 94% of them appearing once. Sequenced sample: CD4+ T cells from PBMCs. The receptors shown here come from a human donor with multiple sclerosis.

The chain recombines TRBV28 with TRBJ2-5; 8 bases agree with TRBD1. The length of the CDR3 is 15 residues. V was pared by 0 bases and J by 5 bases, with 5 bases of the junction left unmatched. From germline, CDR1 is MDHEN and CDR2 SYDVKM. The CDR3 coding sequence is TGTGCCAGCAGTTTATGGGGAGACAGGGGTGAGACCCAGTACTTC. Amino acid sequence: CASSLWGDRGETQYF.

The gene calls are TRBV3-1 and TRBJ2-1; 11 nucleotides agree with TRBD2. V lost 5 bases to trimming and J lost 4 bases; unmatched junction nucleotides: 4. This CDR3 has 15 amino acids. The V gene's germline CDR1 is LGHDT and CDR2 YNNKEL (reference sequence). The CDR3 loop reads CASSNLAGGYNEQFF. The CDR3 DNA is TGTGCCAGCAGCAACCTAGCGGGGGGATACAATGAGCAGTTCTTC.

V is TRBV20-1 and J is TRBJ2-5; 7 nucleotides align to TRBD2. V lost 0 bases to trimming and J lost 5 bases; unmatched junction nucleotides: 6. This CDR3 is 14 amino acids long. In germline, CDR1 is DFQATT, CDR2 SNEGSKA (reference sequence). CDR3 loop: CSARDGGGRETQYF. The CDR3 DNA reads as TGCAGTGCTAGAGATGGCGGGGGACGGGAGACCCAGTACTTC.

The chain recombines TRBV5-6 with TRBJ2-7; 12 bases line up with TRBD2. The trim removed 10 bases at V and 5 bases at J, leaving 16 bases unmatched. The CDR3 consists of 16 residues. Per the germline V gene, CDR1 is SGHDT and CDR2 is YYEEEE. The CDR3 sequence: CAGSEAGLAGRNEQYF. The CDR3 region has the DNA TGTGCCGGGTCGGAAGCCGGACTAGCGGGGAGGAACGAGCAGTACTTC.

The rearrangement uses TRBV12-3 or TRBV12-4 and TRBJ2-4; possibly TRBD2 for D (5 bases). Trimming stripped 2 bases from V and 4 bases from J, with 12 bases between. The CDR3 is made up of 15 amino acids. CDR3 region: CASSLSGGGKNIQYF. CDR3 bases: TGTGCCAGCAGTTTAAGTGGCGGAGGAAAAAACATTCAGTACTTC.

The chain couples TRBV30 to TRBJ2-7, with 12 bases matching TRBD2. Trimming took 1 base from V and 4 from J; bases not matched to a gene: 5. Germline-derived CDR1 and CDR2 are GTSNPN and SVGIG (reference sequence). The CDR3 is made up of 15 amino acids. CDR3 amino acids: CAWSGSSGGEYEQYF. The CDR3 bases are TGTGCCTGGAGTGGCTCTAGCGGGGGGGAATACGAGCAGTACTTC.

The V gene is TRBV29-1, the J gene TRBJ1-2; D unresolved. The CDR3 contains 12 residues. V lost 0 bases, J lost 4 bases, and 6 bases lay in between. Germline V gene lookup returns CDR1 SQVTM and CDR2 ANQGSEA. The chain's CDR3 is CSVEEGSYGYTF. The CDR3 DNA reads TGCAGCGTTGAAGAGGGTTCCTATGGCTACACCTTC.

The gene calls are TRBV24-1 and TRBJ2-1, with D possibly matching TRBD1 (6 bases). Germline V gene data show CDR1 as KGHDR and CDR2 as SFDVKD. The CDR3 runs 13 residues. V shed 2 bases and J shed 7 bases, with 8 bases lying between them. The CDR3, as DNA: TGTGCCACCAGTGATTACAGGGCGAATGAGCAGTTCTTC. This codes for CATSDYRANEQFF.

The V and J genes are TRBV15 and TRBJ2-5; 15 bases are a match to TRBD2. V gave up 6 bases and J gave up 3 bases; unmatched junction bases: 2. Germline V CDR1 and CDR2: LNHNV, YYDKDF (reference sequence). CDR3 length equals 15 residues. The CDR3 coding sequence is TGTGCCACCAGAGGACTAGCGGGGGGGGAAGAGACCCAGTACTTC. The encoded protein is CATRGLAGGEETQYF.

V and J are TRBV19 and TRBJ1-2, with a tentative D call TRBD1 (5 bases). CDR3 length: 14 amino acids. V lost 7 bases to trimming and J lost 0 bases, with 12 bases between them. Germline CDR1 and CDR2: LNHDA and SQIVND (reference sequence). The CDR3 DNA is TGTGCCAGTAATCCTGACAGAACTAACTATGGCTACACCTTC. Translated, it gives CASNPDRTNYGYTF.

The genes are TRBV29-1 and TRBJ1-5; D remains unclear. This CDR3 contains 13 residues. V shed 4 bases and J shed 1 base, with 8 bases lying between them. Germline values: CDR1 SQVTM, CDR2 ANQGSEA. The CDR3 DNA follows: TGCAGCGTTGGAGGTCAAAGCAATCAGCCCCAGCATTTT. Its translation is CSVGGQSNQPQHF.

The chain recombines TRBV7-9 with TRBJ1-1; 8 bases match TRBD1. V dropped 6 bases and J dropped 4; count of bases not matched to a gene: 4. The CDR3 loop spans 13 amino acids. Germline CDR1 and CDR2: SEHNR and FQNEAQ (reference sequence). The CDR3 protein is CASSLQGGTEAFF. DNA for the CDR3: TGTGCCAGCAGTTTACAGGGGGGCACTGAAGCTTTCTTT.

The chain links TRBV21-1 to TRBJ2-7. TRBV21-1 is a pseudogene segment. The CDR3 extends over 10 amino acids. The CDR3 DNA reads as TGTGCCAGCCGATCTGGGGAGCAGTACTTC. It yields the protein CASRSGEQYF.

The V gene is TRBV29-1, the J gene TRBJ2-3, with 7 bases that match TRBD2. V was clipped by 7 bases and J by 6 bases; unmatched bases: 10. CDR3 size: 13 residues. Germline V gene data show CDR1 as SQVTM and CDR2 as ANQGSEA. CDR3 DNA sequence: TGCAGCGCCGGACTAGGGGAAATGGATACGCAGTATTTT. Its protein product is CSAGLGEMDTQYF.

V usage is TRBV25-1 and J usage is TRBJ2-7; no reliable D call. The CDR3 totals 11 residues. Looked up from germline, CDR1 is MGHDK and CDR2 is SYGVNS. V shed 2 bases and J shed 11 bases, with 10 bases lying between them. This chain's CDR3 is CASSELQDKYF. CDR3 nucleotide sequence: TGTGCCAGCAGTGAACTACAAGATAAGTACTTC.